The 2 T cell receptor beta chains reported below all come from one sample, sequenced in a study of T cells in Graves' hyperthyroidism and ophthalmopathy. The CDR3 regions of TCR beta were amplified from RNA transcripts. HTBI primers were the set used in a first-round RT-PCR of the TCR CDR3. TCRdb reprocessed the multiplex PCR reads via MiXCR and lists one record per CDR3 protein. The table lists around 690,000 distinct CDR3 sequences, around a sixth of them singletons. Sequencing was carried out using blood. These receptor sequences come from a man between 50 and 59 years old with Graves' hyperthyroidism.

The sample holds many counts of this clonotype. This rearrangement joins TRBV27 to TRBJ2-7; 8 bases align to TRBD2. Germline V gives CDR1 MNHEY, CDR2 SMNVEV (reference sequence). V shed 3 bases and J 4 bases; nucleotides not matched to a gene: 5. The CDR3 is made up of 14 amino acids. CDR3 region: CASSFREGRYEQYF. CDR3 in DNA: TGTGCCAGCAGTTTTCGGGAGGGCCGGTACGAGCAGTACTTC.

The chain recombines TRBV12-3 or TRBV12-4 with TRBJ1-2, with 9 bases identical to TRBD1. This CDR3 contains 14 residues. With 3 bases clipped from V and 8 bases from J, the junction kept 7 bases outside the gene matches. CDR3 residues: CASSFDRGIEGYTF. The CDR3 DNA follows: TGTGCCAGCAGTTTTGACAGGGGGATTGAGGGCTACACCTTC.